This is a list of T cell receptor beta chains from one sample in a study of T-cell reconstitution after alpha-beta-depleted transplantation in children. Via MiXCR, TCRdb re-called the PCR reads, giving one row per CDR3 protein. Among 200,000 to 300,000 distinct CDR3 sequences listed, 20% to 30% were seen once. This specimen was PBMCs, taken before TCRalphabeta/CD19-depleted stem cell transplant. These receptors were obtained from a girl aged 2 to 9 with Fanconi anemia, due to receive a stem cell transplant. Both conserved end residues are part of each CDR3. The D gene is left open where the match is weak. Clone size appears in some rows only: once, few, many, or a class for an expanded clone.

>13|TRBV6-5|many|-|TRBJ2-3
TGTGCCAGCAGTTATCACGGCACAGATACGCAGTATTTT
CASSYHGTDTQYF
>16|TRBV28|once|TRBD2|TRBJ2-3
TGTGCCAGCAGTTTAAGCCGACTAGCGGTCACAGATACGCAGTATTTT
CASSLSRLAVTDTQYF
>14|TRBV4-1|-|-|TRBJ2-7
TGCGCCAGCAGCCACCGGGACGGCTCCTACGAGCAGTACTTC
CASSHRDGSYEQYF
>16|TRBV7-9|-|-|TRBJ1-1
TGTGCCAGCAGCTTAGCGAGGGCGGGCTTGAGCACTGAAGCTTTCTTT
CASSLARAGLSTEAFF
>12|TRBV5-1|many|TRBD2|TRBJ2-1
TGCGCCAGCAGCGTGACTAGCGGGGGGCAGTTCTTC
CASSVTSGGQFF
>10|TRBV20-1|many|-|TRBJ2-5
TGCAGTGTTAGCGGTCGCACCCAGTACTTC
CSVSGRTQYF
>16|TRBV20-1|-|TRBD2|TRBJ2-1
TGCAGTGCCTCCCCAAACCGGGACTACGTCTACAATGAGCAGTTCTTC
CSASPNRDYVYNEQFF
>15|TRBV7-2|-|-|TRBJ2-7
TGTGCCAGCAGCTTCGGGCGGACCCCCTCCTACGAGCAGTACTTC
CASSFGRTPSYEQYF
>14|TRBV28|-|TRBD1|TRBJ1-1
TGTGCCAGCAGTCCCGGGACAGGGGGCACTGAAGCTTTCTTT
CASSPGTGGTEAFF
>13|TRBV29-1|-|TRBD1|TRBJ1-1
TGCAGCGGTTCGACAGGGATGGACACTGAAGCTTTCTTT
CSGSTGMDTEAFF
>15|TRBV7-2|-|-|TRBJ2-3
TGTGCCAGCACCTCGACAGGGAGGATCACAGATACGCAGTATTTT
CASTSTGRITDTQYF
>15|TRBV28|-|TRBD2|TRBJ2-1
TGTGCCAGCAGTTTAGCTGGGACTAGCGCCCATGAGCAGTTCTTC
CASSLAGTSAHEQFF
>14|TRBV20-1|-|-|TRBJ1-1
TGCAGTGCTAGAGAGGGCAGCAAGAACACTGAAGCTTTCTTT
CSAREGSKNTEAFF
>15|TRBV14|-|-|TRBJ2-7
TGTGCCAGCAGCCACAGGGGAGTGGGGACCTACGAGCAGTACTTC
CASSHRGVGTYEQYF
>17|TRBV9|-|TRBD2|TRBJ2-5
TGTGCCAGCAGCGTTGCTGCTAGCGGGAGAAGAGTAGAGACCCAGTACTTC
CASSVAASGRRVETQYF
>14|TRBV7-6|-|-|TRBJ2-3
TGTGCCAGCAGCTTAAGGGGCGCTTCTGATACGCAGTATTTT
CASSLRGASDTQYF
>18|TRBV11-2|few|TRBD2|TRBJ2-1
TGTGCCAGCAGCTTAGGAAACCCCGGGAGGCCCTCCACCTCGCAGCAGTTCTTC
CASSLGNPGRPSTSQQFF
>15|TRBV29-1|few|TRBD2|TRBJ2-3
TGCAGCGTTGATGGACTAGCGGGAGTACCAGATACGCAGTATTTT
CSVDGLAGVPDTQYF
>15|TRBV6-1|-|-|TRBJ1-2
TGTGCCAGCAGTGGTCTGACAATTCCCAACTATGGCTACACCTTC
CASSGLTIPNYGYTF
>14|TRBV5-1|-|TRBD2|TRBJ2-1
TGCGCCAGCAGCTCGGCGGGAGCGGGAAGTGAGCAGTTCTTC
CASSSAGAGSEQFF
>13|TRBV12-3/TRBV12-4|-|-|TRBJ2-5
TGTGCCAGCACCACTCCGGAGGGGGAGACCCAGTACTTC
CASTTPEGETQYF
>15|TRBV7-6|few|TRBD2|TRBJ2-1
TGTGCCAGCAGCTTTCTAGCGGGAGTTCAGAATGAGCAGTTCTTC
CASSFLAGVQNEQFF
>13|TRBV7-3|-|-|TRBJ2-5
TGTGCCAGCAGCTTAACTACCCAAGAGACCCAGTACTTC
CASSLTTQETQYF
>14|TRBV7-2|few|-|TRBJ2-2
TGTGCCAGCAGCTTAGGGGCCCAGACCGGGGAGCTGTTTTTT
CASSLGAQTGELFF
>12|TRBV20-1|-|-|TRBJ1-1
TGCAGTGCTAGTCCAGCGAACACTGAAGCTTTCTTT
CSASPANTEAFF
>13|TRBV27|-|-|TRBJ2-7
TGTGCCAGCAGTTTTTCAGCTTCCTACGAGCAGTACTTC
CASSFSASYEQYF
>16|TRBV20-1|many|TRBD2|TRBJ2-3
TGCAGTGCTAGAGTGCTAGCGGGAGGGTCGACCCCTACGCAGTATTTT
CSARVLAGGSTPTQYF
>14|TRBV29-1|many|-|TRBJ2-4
TGCAGCGCCTCTGACAGCGCAGCCAAAAACATTCAGTACTTC
CSASDSAAKNIQYF
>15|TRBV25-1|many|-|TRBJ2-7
TGTGCCAGCAGTGAGGGGGGTGAGGGCTCCTACGAGCAGTACTTC
CASSEGGEGSYEQYF
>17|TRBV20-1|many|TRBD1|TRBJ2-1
TGCAGTGCTAGAGATCGACGAAGGGGACAGATTCGGGATGAGCAGTTCTTC
CSARDRRRGQIRDEQFF
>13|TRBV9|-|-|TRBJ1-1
TGTGCCAGCAGCTGGGGGGTCGATACTGAAGCTTTCTTT
CASSWGVDTEAFF
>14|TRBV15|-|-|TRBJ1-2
TGTGCCACCAGCAGAGGGGAAACAGACTATGGCTACACCTTC
CATSRGETDYGYTF
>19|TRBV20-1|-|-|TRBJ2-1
TGCAGTGCTAGAGACCCCTGGCGTGGCGGGAAGACACTGCTCAATGAGCAGTTCTTC
CSARDPWRGGKTLLNEQFF
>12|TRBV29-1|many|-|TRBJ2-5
TGCAGCGTTGAAATCCGGCAAGAGACCCAGTACTTC
CSVEIRQETQYF
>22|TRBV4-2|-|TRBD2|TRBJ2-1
TGTGCCAGCAGCCCCCAAAGGCCTGGGACTAGCGGGAGCGGGTTATCCTACAATGAGCAGTTCTTC
CASSPQRPGTSGSGLSYNEQFF
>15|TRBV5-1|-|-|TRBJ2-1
TGCGCCAGCAGCTTGTACGGGAGCTCCTACAATGAGCAGTTCTTC
CASSLYGSSYNEQFF
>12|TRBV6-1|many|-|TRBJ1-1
TGTGCCAGCAGTGGCGGCTTCACTGAAGCTTTCTTT
CASSGGFTEAFF